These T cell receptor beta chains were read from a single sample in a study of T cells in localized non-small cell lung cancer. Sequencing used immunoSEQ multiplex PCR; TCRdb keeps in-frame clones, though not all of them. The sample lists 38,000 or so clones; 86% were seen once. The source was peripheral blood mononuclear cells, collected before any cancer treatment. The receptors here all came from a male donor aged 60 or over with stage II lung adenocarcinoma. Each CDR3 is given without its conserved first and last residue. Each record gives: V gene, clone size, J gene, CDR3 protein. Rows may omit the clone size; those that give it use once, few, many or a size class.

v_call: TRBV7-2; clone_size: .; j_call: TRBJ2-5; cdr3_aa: ASSAGGVGRETQY
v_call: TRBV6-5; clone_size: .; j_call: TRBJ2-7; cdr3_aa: ASSRDIAYEQY
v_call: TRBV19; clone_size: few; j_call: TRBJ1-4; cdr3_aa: ASSSGTARFGKLF
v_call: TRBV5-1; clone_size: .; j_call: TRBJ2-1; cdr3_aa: ASSIQGVNNEQF
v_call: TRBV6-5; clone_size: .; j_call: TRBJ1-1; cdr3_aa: ASLSPMGAF
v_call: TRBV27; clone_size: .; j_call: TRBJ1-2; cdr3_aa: ASSSRPYGYT
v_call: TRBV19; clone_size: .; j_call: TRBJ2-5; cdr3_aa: ASSIRRGLSEKY
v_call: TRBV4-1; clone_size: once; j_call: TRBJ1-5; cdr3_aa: ASSPPLFNQPQH
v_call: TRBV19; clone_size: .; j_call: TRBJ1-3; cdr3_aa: ASSIEGASGNTIY
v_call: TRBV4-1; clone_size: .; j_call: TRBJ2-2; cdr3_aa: ASSQREHTTGELF
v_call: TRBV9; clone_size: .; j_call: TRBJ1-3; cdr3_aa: ASSSTGFSGNTIY
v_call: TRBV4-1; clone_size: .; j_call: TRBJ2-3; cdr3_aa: ASSQLAGAPDTQY
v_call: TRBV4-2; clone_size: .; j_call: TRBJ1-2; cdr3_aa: ASSQRQGGYGYT
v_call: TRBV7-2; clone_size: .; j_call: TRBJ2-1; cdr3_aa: ASSLGFWSSGSNEQF
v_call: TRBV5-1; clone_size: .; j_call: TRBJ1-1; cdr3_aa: ASSQDRPNTEAF
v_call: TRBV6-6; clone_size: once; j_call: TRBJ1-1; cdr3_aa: ASSRSLGNTEAF
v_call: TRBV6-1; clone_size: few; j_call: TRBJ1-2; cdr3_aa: ASIPMQGSYGYT
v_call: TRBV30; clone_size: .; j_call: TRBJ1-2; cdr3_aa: AWSVAGGANYGYT
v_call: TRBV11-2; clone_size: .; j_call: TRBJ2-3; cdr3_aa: ASSLRLATDTQY
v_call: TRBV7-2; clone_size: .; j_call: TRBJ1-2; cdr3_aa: ASSQGQTDCGYT
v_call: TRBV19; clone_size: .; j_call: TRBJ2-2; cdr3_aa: ASRVAGQFTGELF
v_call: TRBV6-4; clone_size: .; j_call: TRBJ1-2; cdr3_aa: ASSGTGDYGYT
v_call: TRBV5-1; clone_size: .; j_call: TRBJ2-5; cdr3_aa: ASSLEGPTQY
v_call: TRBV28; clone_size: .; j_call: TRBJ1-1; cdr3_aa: AIQRGGTEAF
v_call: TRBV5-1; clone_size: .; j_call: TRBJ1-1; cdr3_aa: ASSAGPGTTGTEAF
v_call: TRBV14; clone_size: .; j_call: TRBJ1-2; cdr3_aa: ASSHGPSYGYT
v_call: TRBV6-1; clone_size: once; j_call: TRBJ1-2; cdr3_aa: ASRSTDTANYGYT
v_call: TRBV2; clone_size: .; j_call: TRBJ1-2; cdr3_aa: ASSVQGLSNYGYT
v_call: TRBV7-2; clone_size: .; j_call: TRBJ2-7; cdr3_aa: ASSPPGTSGSKEQY
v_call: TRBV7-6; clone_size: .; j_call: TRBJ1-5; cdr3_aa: ASSQGQNQPQH
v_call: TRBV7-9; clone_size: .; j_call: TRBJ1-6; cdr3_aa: ASSADSFSPLH
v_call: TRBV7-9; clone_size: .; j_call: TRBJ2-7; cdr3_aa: ASSLGGYLGRAGEQY
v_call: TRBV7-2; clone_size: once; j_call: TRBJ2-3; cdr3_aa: ASSFPPGQRYTDTQY
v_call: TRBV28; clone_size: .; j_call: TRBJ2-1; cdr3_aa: ASSRLAVYNEQF
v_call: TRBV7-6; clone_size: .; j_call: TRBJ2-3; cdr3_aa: ASSLDEEDTQY
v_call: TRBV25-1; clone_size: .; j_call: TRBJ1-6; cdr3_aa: ASSEWTGGNSPLH
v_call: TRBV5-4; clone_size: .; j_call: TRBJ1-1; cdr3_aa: ASHLEGGEAF
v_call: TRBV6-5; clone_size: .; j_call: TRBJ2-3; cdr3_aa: ASSPGGTDTQY
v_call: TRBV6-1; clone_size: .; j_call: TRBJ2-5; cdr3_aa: ASSEIQTQY
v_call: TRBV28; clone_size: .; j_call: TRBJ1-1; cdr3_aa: ASFWTGNTEAF
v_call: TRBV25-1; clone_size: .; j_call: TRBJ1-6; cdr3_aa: ASGDGSSPLH
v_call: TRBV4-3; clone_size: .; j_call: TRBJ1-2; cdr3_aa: ASSQDGRSYGYT
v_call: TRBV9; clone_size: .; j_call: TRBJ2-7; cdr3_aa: ATSPGVAYEQY
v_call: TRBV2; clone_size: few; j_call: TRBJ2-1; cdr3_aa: ASSEADGWGLAGNNEQF
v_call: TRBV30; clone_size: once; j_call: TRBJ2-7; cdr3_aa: AWDVGLSYEQY
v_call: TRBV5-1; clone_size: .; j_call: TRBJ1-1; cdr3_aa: ASSRDGRRTEAF
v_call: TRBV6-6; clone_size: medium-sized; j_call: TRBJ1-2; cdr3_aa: ASSYADGTGYT
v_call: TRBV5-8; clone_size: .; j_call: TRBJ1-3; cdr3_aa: ASSLLSSGNTIY
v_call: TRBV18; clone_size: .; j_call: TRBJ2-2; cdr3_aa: ASSPAGYDGELF
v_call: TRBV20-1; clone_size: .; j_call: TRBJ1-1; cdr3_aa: SWGRGTEAF
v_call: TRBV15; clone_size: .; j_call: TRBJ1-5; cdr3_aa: ATSRELAGNGQPQH
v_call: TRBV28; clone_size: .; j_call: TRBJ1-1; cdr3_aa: ASSLSTGGWAEAF